Each of the 13 T cell receptor beta chains below was sequenced from the same sample in a study of shared clonotypes between healthy human individuals. The repertoire was sequenced with immunoSEQ multiplex PCR; TCRdb's copy has only in-frame clones and lacks some. The table records 2 million to 2.5 million clones, 85% to 95% of them present only once. The sample consisted of naive CD4+ T cells from PBMCs. Noted subset: CD45RA+ positively selected. Receptor source: a man aged 18 to 29 in good health. Some clones in this sample may be carry-over from other donors' samples.

A note on this clone: The same CDR3 can be traced to other DNA sequences in this sample. The rearrangement uses TRBV29-1 and TRBJ1-5, with D unclear. CDR1 SQVTM and CDR2 ANQGSEA come from the germline V gene. Trimming cost V 4 bases and J 0 bases, with 7 bases left between them. This CDR3 is built from 13 residues. CDR3 nucleotides: TGCAGCGTTGCTGGTGGTAGCAATCAGCCCCAGCATTTT. As protein: CSVAGGSNQPQHF.

This clone has just one count. V usage is TRBV7-3 and J usage is TRBJ2-1, with no clear D. This CDR3 is 14 amino acids long. Germline-derived CDR1 and CDR2 are SGHTA and FQGTGA. The ends were cut back, 4 bases at V and 9 bases at J, with 16 bases in the middle. This CDR3 is CASSSGSHPSEQFF. CDR3 nucleotide sequence: TGTGCCAGCAGCTCCGGGTCTCATCCCAGTGAGCAGTTCTTC.

The V call is TRBV5-1, the J call TRBJ1-4; 8 nucleotides agree with TRBD1. V lost 4 bases to trimming and J lost 13 bases; unmatched junction nucleotides: 9. The CDR3 sequence is 13 residues long. CDR1 is SGHRS, CDR2 YFSETQ, per germline. The CDR3 DNA reads TGCGCCAGCAGCCTAATTGGACAGGGAGGACTGTTTTTT. Translation: CASSLIGQGGLFF.

This clone has only one observation. The chain links TRBV28 to TRBJ1-2; 7 bases are a match to TRBD1. Germline V gene sequence: CDR1 MDHEN, CDR2 SYDVKM. J gave up 4 bases and V 10 bases, and 9 bases lay outside the gene matches. CDR3 length: 13 amino acids. CDR3 coding DNA: TGTGCCACCACAGACAGGGACGGCTATGGCTACACCTTC. It translates to CATTDRDGYGYTF.

This rearrangement joins TRBV14 to TRBJ2-4, with D possibly TRBD2 on 6 matching bases. V was clipped by 5 bases and J by 0 bases, with 8 bases between them. Germline loops: CDR1 SGHDN, CDR2 FVKESK. This CDR3 has 14 amino acids. Here the CDR3 reads CASSTGLAKNIQYF. CDR3 sequence (DNA): TGTGCCAGCAGCACGGGACTAGCCAAAAACATTCAGTACTTC.

This clone was detected only once. The genes are TRBV2 and TRBJ2-5; D tentatively fits TRBD1 or TRBD2 (5 bases each). Germline V gene sequence: CDR1 SNHLY, CDR2 FYNNEI. This CDR3 is 15 amino acids long. The V gene lost 1 base and the J gene lost 7 bases, with 16 bases spanning the gap. Written as DNA, the CDR3 is TGTGCCAGCAGTGAAGGTGGGACCAGGTTTTTGACCCAGTACTTC. This gives the protein CASSEGGTRFLTQYF.

The chain carries TRBV7-9 and TRBJ1-2; D remains ambiguous. The CDR3 contains 13 residues. Trimming left V 3 bases short and J 1 base short, with 6 bases between. Germline V gene data show CDR1 as SEHNR and CDR2 as FQNEAQ (reference sequence). The CDR3 loop is CASSFTDNYGYTF. DNA for the CDR3: TGTGCCAGCAGCTTCACGGATAACTATGGCTACACCTTC.

The chain employs TRBV2 and TRBJ1-2; 10 positions match TRBD1. The ends lost 9 bases at V and 4 bases at J; junction bases unmatched: 8. The CDR3 loop spans 14 amino acids. CDR1 and CDR2 (germline): SNHLY, FYNNEI. The CDR3 DNA reads as TGTGCCAGTGTACCGGGACAGGGGTTCTATGGCTACACCTTC. It is translated as CASVPGQGFYGYTF.

With regard to this clone: Other DNA variants within this sample encode the same CDR3. The V and J genes are TRBV29-1 and TRBJ2-3; TRBD2 matches 14 bases. This CDR3 contains 15 residues. CDR1 and CDR2 (germline): SQVTM, ANQGSEA. The V gene end was trimmed by 6 bases and the J gene end by 2 bases; junction bases not matched to a gene: 4. CDR3 amino acids: CSVPGLAGATDTQYF. The CDR3 region has the DNA TGCAGCGTGCCGGGACTAGCGGGAGCCACAGATACGCAGTATTTT.

The V call is TRBV30, the J call TRBJ2-1; D is perhaps TRBD2 (7 bases). The germline V and J ends were trimmed by 3 bases and 6 bases, with 12 bases remaining between them. CDR3 length equals 13 residues. Per the germline V gene, CDR1 is GTSNPN and CDR2 is SVGIG (reference sequence). This CDR3 reads CAWRQGGGNEQFF. CDR3 bases: TGTGCCTGGAGACAGGGAGGGGGCAATGAGCAGTTCTTC.

Note on this clone: The sample contains more than one DNA sequence encoding this CDR3. The chain employs TRBV2 and TRBJ2-5; D gene unclear. V was cut by 5 bases and J by 0 bases, with 7 bases left in between. The CDR3 spans 13 residues. Germline V lookup: CDR1 SNHLY, CDR2 FYNNEI. This chain's CDR3 is CASSPDNQETQYF. CDR3 nucleotides: TGTGCCAGCAGTCCAGACAACCAAGAGACCCAGTACTTC. Full variable domain (remainder filled in from reference TRBV2 and TRBJ2-5): EPEVTQTPSHQVTQMGQEVILRCVPISNHLYFYWYRQILGQKVEFLVSFYNNEISEKSEIFDDQFSVERPDGSNFTLKIRSTKLEDSAMYFCASSPDNQETQYFGPGTRLLVL.

This clone appeared once. This rearrangement joins TRBV6-1 to TRBJ2-3; 10 bases match TRBD1. Per germline, CDR1 MNHNS and CDR2 SASEGT. The CDR3 contains 15 residues. Losses at the gene ends were 7 bases for V and 4 bases for J; bases not matched to a gene: 8. CDR3 sequence reads: CASNRDRGGSDTQYF. DNA of the CDR3: TGTGCCAGCAACCGGGACAGGGGAGGATCAGATACGCAGTATTTT.

Concerning this clone: This sample also contains other DNA sequences that code for the same CDR3. The J gene is TRBJ1-3, the V gene TRBV4-1; D is unresolved. This CDR3 contains 14 residues. Germline CDR1 MGHRA, CDR2 YSYEKL. V was trimmed by 0 bases and J by 4 bases, leaving 7 bases between them. CDR3 protein: CASSQDRVGNTIYF. In DNA form, the CDR3 reads TGCGCCAGCAGCCAAGATAGGGTGGGAAACACCATATATTTT.